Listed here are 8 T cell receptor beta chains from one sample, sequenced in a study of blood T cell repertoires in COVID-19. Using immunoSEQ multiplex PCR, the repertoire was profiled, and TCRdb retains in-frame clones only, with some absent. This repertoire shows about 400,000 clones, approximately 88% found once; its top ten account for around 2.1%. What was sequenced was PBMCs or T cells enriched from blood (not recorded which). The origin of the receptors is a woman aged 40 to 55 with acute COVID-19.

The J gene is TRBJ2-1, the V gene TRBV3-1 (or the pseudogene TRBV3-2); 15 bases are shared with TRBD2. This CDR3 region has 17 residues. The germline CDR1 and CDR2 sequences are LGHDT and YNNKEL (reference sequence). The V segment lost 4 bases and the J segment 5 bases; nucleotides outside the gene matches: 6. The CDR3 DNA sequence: TGTGCCAGCAGCCGGAGGACTAGCGGGGGGGGAGACAATGAGCAGTTCTTC. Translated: CASSRRTSGGGDNEQFF.

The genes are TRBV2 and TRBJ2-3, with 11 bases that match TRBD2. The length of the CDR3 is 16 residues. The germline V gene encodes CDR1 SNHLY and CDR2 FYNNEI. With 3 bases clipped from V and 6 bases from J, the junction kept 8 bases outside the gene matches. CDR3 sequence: CASSEPSGGIVDTQYF. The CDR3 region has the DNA TGTGCCAGCAGTGAGCCTAGCGGGGGGATCGTGGATACGCAGTATTTT.

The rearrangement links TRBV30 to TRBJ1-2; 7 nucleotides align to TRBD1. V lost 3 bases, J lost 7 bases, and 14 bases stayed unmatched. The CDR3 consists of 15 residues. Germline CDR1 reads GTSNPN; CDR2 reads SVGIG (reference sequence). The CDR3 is CAWRQGDRGMFGYTF. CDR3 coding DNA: TGTGCCTGGAGGCAAGGGGACAGAGGAATGTTTGGCTACACCTTC. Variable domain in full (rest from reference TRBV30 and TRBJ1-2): SQTIHQWPATLVQPVGSPLSLECTVEGTSNPNLYWYRQAAGRGLQLLFYSVGIGQISSEVPQNLSASRPQDRQFILSSKKLLLSDSGFYLCAWRQGDRGMFGYTFGSGTRLTVV.

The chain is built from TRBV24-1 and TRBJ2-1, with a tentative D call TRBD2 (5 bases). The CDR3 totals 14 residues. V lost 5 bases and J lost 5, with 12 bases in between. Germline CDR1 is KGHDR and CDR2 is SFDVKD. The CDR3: CATSGLGSDNEQFF. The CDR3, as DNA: TGTGCCACCAGTGGTCTAGGGAGCGACAATGAGCAGTTCTTC.

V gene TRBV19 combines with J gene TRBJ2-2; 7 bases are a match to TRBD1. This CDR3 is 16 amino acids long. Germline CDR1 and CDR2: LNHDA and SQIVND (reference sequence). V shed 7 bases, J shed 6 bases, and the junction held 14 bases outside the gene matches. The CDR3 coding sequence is TGTGCCAGTAATCCGGAACGCGACAGGGCCTCCGGGGAGCTGTTTTTT. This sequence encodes CASNPERDRASGELFF.

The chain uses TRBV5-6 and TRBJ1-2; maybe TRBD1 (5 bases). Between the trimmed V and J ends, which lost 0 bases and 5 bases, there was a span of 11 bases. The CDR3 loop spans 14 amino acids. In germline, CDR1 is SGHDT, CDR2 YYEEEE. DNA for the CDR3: TGTGCCAGCAGCTTGGTGCAGGGTGGGTATGGCTACACCTTC. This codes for CASSLVQGGYGYTF.

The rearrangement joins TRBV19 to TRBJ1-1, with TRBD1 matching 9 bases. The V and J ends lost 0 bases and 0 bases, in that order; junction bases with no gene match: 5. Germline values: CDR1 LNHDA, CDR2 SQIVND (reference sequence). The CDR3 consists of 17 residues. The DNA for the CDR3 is TGTGCCAGTAGTATAGATCTCGGGACAGGGTTGAACACTGAAGCTTTCTTT. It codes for CASSIDLGTGLNTEAFF.

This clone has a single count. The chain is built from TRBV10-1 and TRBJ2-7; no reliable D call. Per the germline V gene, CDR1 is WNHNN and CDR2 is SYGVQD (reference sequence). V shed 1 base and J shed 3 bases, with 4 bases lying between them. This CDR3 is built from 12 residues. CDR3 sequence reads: CASSEYSYEQYF. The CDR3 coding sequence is TGCGCCAGCAGTGAGTACAGCTACGAGCAGTACTTC.